These 9 T cell receptor beta chains originate from one sample sequenced in a study of blood T cell repertoires in COVID-19. Method: immunoSEQ multiplex PCR; TCRdb's copy keeps in-frame clones and lacks some. The sample carries some 64,000 clones, around nine tenths recorded once. Sequenced sample: peripheral blood. These receptors were obtained from a man aged 65 to 85 with acute or convalescent COVID-19.

The V and J genes are TRBV7-6 and TRBJ2-1; D is undetermined. The V end lost 4 bases, the J end lost 3 bases, and 13 bases lay between the germline ends. The CDR3 sequence is 15 residues long. Looked up from germline, CDR1 is SGHVS and CDR2 is FNYEAQ. CDR3 bases: TGTGCCAGCAGCTCCCCCTCCCGGAGCTACAATGAGCAGTTCTTC. Its translation: CASSSPSRSYNEQFF.

The rearrangement links TRBV30 to TRBJ1-6; 10 bases match TRBD1. CDR1 GTSNPN and CDR2 SVGIG come from the germline V gene (reference sequence). V was clipped by 0 bases and J by 0 bases; unmatched bases: 8. The CDR3 has 19 residues. The CDR3: CAWSVSDRGSSSYNSPLHF. CDR3 DNA sequence: TGTGCCTGGAGTGTGTCGGACAGGGGGTCGAGCTCCTATAATTCACCCCTCCACTTT.

In its sample, this clone was seen once. The germline gene is not matched at one end of the junction; a read error may be the cause. The rearrangement joins TRBV6-2 or TRBV6-3 to TRBJ2-7, with a weak D call TRBD1 (5 bases). This CDR3 contains 14 residues. The germline V gene has CDR1 MNHEY and CDR2 SVGEGT. The DNA for the CDR3 is TGTGCCAGCCGTTATGACAGTCCCTCCTACGAGCAGTACTTC. Its translation: CASRYDSPSYEQYF.

The chain has TRBV6-5 and TRBJ1-2, with unresolved D. Trimming cost V 2 bases and J 1 base, with 2 bases left between them. CDR1 MNHEY and CDR2 SVGAGI come from the germline V gene. This CDR3 contains 12 residues. CDR3 bases: TGTGCCAGCAGTTACCTTAACTATGGCTACACCTTC. Translating gives CASSYLNYGYTF.

The chain recombines TRBV9 with TRBJ2-7, with 7 bases that match TRBD2. Germline CDR1 and CDR2: SGDLS and YYNGEE. The CDR3 sequence is 13 residues long. The trim removed 6 bases at V and 6 bases at J, leaving 9 bases unmatched. The CDR3 bases are TGTGCCAGCACTAAAAGCGGGGTGGGCGAGCAGTACTTC. Protein product: CASTKSGVGEQYF.

The rearrangement links TRBV5-6 to TRBJ1-1; D uncertain. The CDR3 has 14 amino acids. The germline V gene has CDR1 SGHDT and CDR2 YYEEEE. V was trimmed by 0 bases and J by 3 bases, leaving 9 bases between them. The CDR3 loop is CASSLGQTHTEAFF. CDR3 DNA: TGTGCCAGCAGCTTGGGCCAGACTCACACTGAAGCTTTCTTT.

This chain uses TRBV3-1 (or the pseudogene TRBV3-2) with TRBJ1-4; 9 bases align to TRBD1. CDR3 length: 12 amino acids. The J segment lost 14 bases and the V segment lost 3 bases, leaving 4 bases of the junction unmatched. The germline V gene encodes CDR1 LGHDT and CDR2 YNNKEL (reference sequence). This CDR3 reads CASSQAGTGLFF. The CDR3 nucleotides are TGTGCCAGCAGCCAGGCCGGGACAGGGCTGTTTTTT.

The chain has TRBV11-2 and TRBJ1-3; 10 positions agree with TRBD1. Germline V gene lookup returns CDR1 SGHAT and CDR2 FQNNGV. With V trimmed by 5 bases and J by 2 bases, 6 bases remained unmatched. The CDR3 is 16 amino acids. CDR3: CASSVTGTGAGNTIYF. For the CDR3, the DNA is TGTGCCAGCAGCGTCACCGGGACAGGGGCTGGAAACACCATATATTTT.

The chain is built from TRBV7-2 and TRBJ2-4; tentative D call: TRBD1 (5 bases). The germline gives CDR1 SGHTA, CDR2 FQGNSA. This CDR3 spans 18 amino acids. Trimming took 0 bases from V and 0 from J, leaving 15 bases between them. CDR3 nucleotide sequence: TGTGCCAGCAGCTTAGCAAAGGTGACAGCCCTAGCCAAAAACATTCAGTACTTC. Translated: CASSLAKVTALAKNIQYF.